This T cell receptor beta chain was sequenced for a study of cytomegalovirus exposure and HLA in healthy donors. Study-wide results and limits: Only CMV serostatus was available as immune exposure information. According to a later analysis, most TCR beta chains associated with CMV appeared HLA-restricted. Altogether, more than 150 TCR beta chains were recorded as cytomegalovirus-associated.

The study ran its PCR with 60 Vbeta and 13 Jbeta primers. The method was immunoSEQ multiplex PCR; TCRdb's version includes in-frame clones alone and lacks a portion of them. The listing contains fewer than 150,000 clones. With 1 base clipped from V and 5 bases from J, the junction kept 5 bases outside the gene matches. Germline V lookup: CDR1 SGDLS, CDR2 YYNGEE. The CDR3 extends over 15 amino acids. Healthy individuals who donated bone marrow served as the donors. In the case of this clone: Its antigen is undetermined.

The source material was PBMCs. The source of this sequence is a woman aged 55 to 70 in good health and CMV-seronegative. The chain has TRBV9 and TRBJ2-1, with TRBD1 matching over 8 bases. CDR3: CASSVSGQVNNEQFF. The CDR3 DNA reads TGTGCCAGCAGCGTATCGGGACAGGTGAACAATGAGCAGTTCTTC. Filled out from reference TRBV9 and TRBJ2-1, the complete variable domain reads DSGVTQTPKHLITATGQRVTLRCSPRSGDLSVYWYQQSLDQGLQFLIQYYNGEERAKGNILERFSAQQFPDLHSELNLSSLELGDSALYFCASSVSGQVNNEQFFGPGTRLTVL.